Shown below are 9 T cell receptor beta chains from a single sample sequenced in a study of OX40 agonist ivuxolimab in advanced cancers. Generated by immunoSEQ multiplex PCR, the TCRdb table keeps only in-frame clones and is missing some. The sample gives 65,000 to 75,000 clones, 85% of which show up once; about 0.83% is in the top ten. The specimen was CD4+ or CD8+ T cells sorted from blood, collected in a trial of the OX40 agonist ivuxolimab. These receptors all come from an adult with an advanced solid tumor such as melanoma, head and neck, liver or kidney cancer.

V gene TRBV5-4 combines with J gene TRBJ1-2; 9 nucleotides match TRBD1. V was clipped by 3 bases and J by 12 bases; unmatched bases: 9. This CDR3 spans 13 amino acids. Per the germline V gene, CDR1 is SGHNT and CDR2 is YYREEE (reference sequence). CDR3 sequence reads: CASSSKMGTGNTF. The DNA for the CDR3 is TGTGCCAGCAGCTCGAAGATGGGGACAGGGAACACCTTC.

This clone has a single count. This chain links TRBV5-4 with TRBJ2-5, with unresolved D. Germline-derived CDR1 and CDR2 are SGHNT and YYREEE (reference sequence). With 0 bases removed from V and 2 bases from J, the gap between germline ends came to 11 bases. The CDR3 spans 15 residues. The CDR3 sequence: CASSLERSGQETQYF. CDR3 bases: TGTGCCAGCAGCTTGGAACGGAGTGGACAAGAGACCCAGTACTTC.

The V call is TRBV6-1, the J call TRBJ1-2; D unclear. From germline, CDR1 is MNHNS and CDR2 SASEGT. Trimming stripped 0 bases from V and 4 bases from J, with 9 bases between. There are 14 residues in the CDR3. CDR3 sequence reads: CASSEARVGYGYTF. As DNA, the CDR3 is TGTGCCAGCAGTGAAGCCCGGGTCGGCTATGGCTACACCTTC.

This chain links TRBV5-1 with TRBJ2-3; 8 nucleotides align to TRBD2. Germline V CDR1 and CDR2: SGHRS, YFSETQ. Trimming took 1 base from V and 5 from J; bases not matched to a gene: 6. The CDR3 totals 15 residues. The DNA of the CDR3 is TGCGCCAGCAGCTTGCTGCGGGGGGAAGAAGATACGCAGTATTTT. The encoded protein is CASSLLRGEEDTQYF.

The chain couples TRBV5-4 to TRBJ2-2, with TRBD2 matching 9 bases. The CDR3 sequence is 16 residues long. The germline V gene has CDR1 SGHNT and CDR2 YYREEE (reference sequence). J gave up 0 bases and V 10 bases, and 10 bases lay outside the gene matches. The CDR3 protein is CAQQASGDANTGELFF. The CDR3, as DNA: TGTGCCCAGCAGGCTAGCGGGGACGCGAACACCGGGGAGCTGTTTTTT.

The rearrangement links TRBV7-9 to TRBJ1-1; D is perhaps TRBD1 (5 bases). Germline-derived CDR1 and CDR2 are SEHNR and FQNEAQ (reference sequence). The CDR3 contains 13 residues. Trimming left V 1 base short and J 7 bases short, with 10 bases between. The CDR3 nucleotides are TGTGCCAGCAGCTTAGGGGGGAATCGTGAAGCTTTCTTT. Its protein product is CASSLGGNREAFF.

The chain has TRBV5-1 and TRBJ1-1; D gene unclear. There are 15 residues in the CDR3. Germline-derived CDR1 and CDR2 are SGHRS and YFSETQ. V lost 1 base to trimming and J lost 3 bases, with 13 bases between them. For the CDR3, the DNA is TGCGCCAGCAGCTTGACAAATCCAAGAGACACTGAAGCTTTCTTT. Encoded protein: CASSLTNPRDTEAFF.

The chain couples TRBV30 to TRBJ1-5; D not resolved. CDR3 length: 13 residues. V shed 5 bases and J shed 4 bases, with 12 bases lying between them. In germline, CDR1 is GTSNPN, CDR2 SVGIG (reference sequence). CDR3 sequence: CAWDQGSNQPQHF. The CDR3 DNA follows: TGTGCCTGGGACCAAGGGTCGAATCAGCCCCAGCATTTT.

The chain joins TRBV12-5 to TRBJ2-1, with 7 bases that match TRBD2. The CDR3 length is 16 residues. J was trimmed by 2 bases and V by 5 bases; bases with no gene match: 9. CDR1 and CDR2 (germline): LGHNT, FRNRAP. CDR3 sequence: CASGGWGAGPYNEQFF. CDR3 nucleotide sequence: TGTGCTAGTGGTGGCTGGGGAGCGGGACCCTACAATGAGCAGTTCTTC.